This T cell receptor (beta chain) comes out of a study of response to subunit inactivated influenza vaccine. TCRdb used MiXCR to reprocess the RT-PCR reads, holding one entry per CDR3 protein. Here the sample spans more than 400,000 distinct CDR3 sequences, 9.5% to 13% being singletons. This CDR3 comprises 11 residues. Trimming removed 2 bases from V and 5 bases from J, with 2 bases in between. The germline gives CDR1 MGHDK, CDR2 SYGVNS. In this sample, this clonotype turned up a few times. A much more abundant neighbour one base away suggests this may be a read error. The chain combines TRBV25-1 with TRBJ2-3, with no clear D. The clonotype comes from a man between 45 and 60 years old who received an inactivated influenza vaccine. Sequencing was performed on PBMCs from blood, taken roughly 48 days after vaccination. CDR3: CASSEIDTQYF. CDR3 nucleotide sequence: TGTGCCAGCAGTGAAATAGATACGCAGTATTTT.